This TCR beta chain was captured in a study of blood T cells in healthy people across ages. Each sample provided at least 5 micrograms of extracted total RNA. About this clonotype: The antigen remains undetermined.

The study, taken as a whole, reports: Unsorted PBMC material precluded a definitive naive versus antigen-experienced comparison. Significant beta diversity loss was already apparent by age approximately 37, declining roughly linearly.

Primers used in a second PCR of roughly 6 to 12 cycles were a sample-barcoded 5' primer and a J-beta primer mix. In TCRdb, the 5' RACE reads were re-called with MiXCR into one record per CDR3 protein. The sample has some 1.4 million distinct CDR3 sequences, about 43% seen once; the top ten hold roughly 7.9%. V dropped 0 bases and J dropped 3; count of bases not matched to a gene: 11. The CDR3 spans 18 residues. Per the germline V gene, CDR1 is SGHRS and CDR2 is YFSETQ. The chain couples TRBV5-1 to TRBJ2-1; 8 nucleotides match TRBD2. The TCR was taken from a woman under 30 in good health. The sample comprised blood. CDR3 nucleotide sequence: TGCGCCAGCAGCTTGGCGGGGAGCGGGAGTACGGTCTACAATGAGCAGTTCTTC. Its translation is CASSLAGSGSTVYNEQFF. The variable domain in full, completed from reference TRBV5-1 and TRBJ2-1, reads KAGVTQTPRYLIKTRGQQVTLSCSPISGHRSVSWYQQTPGQGLQFLFEYFSETQRNKGNFPGRFSGRQFSNSRSEMNVSTLELGDSALYLCASSLAGSGSTVYNEQFFGPGTRLTVL.